This is a list of T cell receptor beta chains from one sample in a study of cytomegalovirus exposure and HLA in healthy donors. Clones were read by immunoSEQ multiplex PCR, and TCRdb kept only the in-frame ones, dropping some. Of approximately 74,000 clones listed, about 79% are singletons. The sample consisted of PBMCs. The receptors were sampled from a woman between 40 and 50 years old in good health and CMV-seronegative. Both conserved end residues are part of each CDR3. Fields, in order: CDR3 length, V gene, J gene, D gene, clone size, CDR3 protein, CDR3 DNA. A D gene is named only where the DNA matches it firmly. Expanded clones get a size class; other rows say once, few or many, or leave the size out.

15	TRBV7-9	TRBJ2-3	-	-	CSSSLGSLVFDTQYF	TGTTCCAGCAGCTTAGGTAGCCTAGTCTTTGATACGCAGTATTTT
12	TRBV2	TRBJ1-2	-	-	CASSEDSYGYTF	TGTGCCAGCAGTGAAGACAGCTATGGCTACACCTTC
13	TRBV7-9	TRBJ1-1	-	-	CASHRTWITEAFF	TGTGCCAGCCACAGGACCTGGATCACTGAAGCTTTCTTT
16	TRBV7-2	TRBJ2-7	TRBD2	-	CASNQLAGDLGYEQYF	TGTGCCAGCAACCAACTAGCGGGAGACTTAGGGTACGAGCAGTACTTC
15	TRBV28	TRBJ2-7	TRBD1	few	CASGGQGAWQYEQYF	TGTGCCAGCGGCGGGCAGGGGGCTTGGCAGTACGAGCAGTACTTC
15	TRBV11-2	TRBJ2-7	-	once	CASSLLGRGHYEQYF	TGTGCCAGCAGCTTACTGGGAAGGGGACACTACGAGCAGTACTTC
14	TRBV5-6	TRBJ1-6	-	-	CASSFWGRSSPLHF	TGTGCCAGCAGCTTTTGGGGGAGGAGTTCACCCCTCCACTTT
17	TRBV7-2	TRBJ2-3	TRBD2	-	CASSLGGASGGTDTQYF	TGTGCCAGCAGCTTAGGGGGGGCTAGCGGGGGGACAGATACGCAGTATTTT
15	TRBV11-2	TRBJ1-1	TRBD1	-	CASSLGGTGGTEAFF	TGTGCCAGCAGCTTAGGTGGGACAGGGGGAACTGAAGCTTTCTTT
13	TRBV11-2	TRBJ2-7	-	-	CASSRSASYEQYF	TGTGCCAGCAGCCGTAGCGCCTCCTACGAGCAGTACTTC
20	TRBV10-1	TRBJ2-3	TRBD2	-	CASSEDPGTSGGPSTDTQYF	TGCGCCAGCAGTGAGGACCCCGGGACTAGCGGAGGCCCTAGCACAGATACGCAGTATTTT
15	TRBV5-1	TRBJ2-1	TRBD2	-	CASSFLAGDYNEQFF	TGCGCCAGCAGCTTTCTAGCGGGGGACTACAATGAGCAGTTCTTC
16	TRBV18	TRBJ1-4	-	once	CASSPSSGTRNEKLFF	TGTGCCAGCTCACCAAGCTCCGGGACACGGAATGAAAAACTGTTTTTT
13	TRBV18	TRBJ1-1	-	few	CASSPPLVTEAFF	TGTGCCAGCTCACCCCCGTTAGTCACTGAAGCTTTCTTT
16	TRBV14	TRBJ2-5	TRBD2	-	CASSHLSGGAQETQYF	TGTGCCAGCAGCCACCTTAGCGGGGGGGCCCAGGAGACCCAGTACTTC
16	TRBV19	TRBJ2-1	-	-	CASSPQTPRTFNEQFF	TGTGCCAGTAGTCCCCAGACTCCGAGGACTTTCAATGAGCAGTTCTTC
14	TRBV25-1	TRBJ1-3	-	-	CASSATQGTNTIYF	TGTGCCAGCAGTGCAACGCAGGGGACAAACACCATATATTTT
18	TRBV9	TRBJ1-3	-	-	CASSPHPRVMDSGNTIYF	TGTGCCAGCAGCCCACACCCCAGGGTTATGGACTCTGGAAACACCATATATTTT
13	TRBV13	TRBJ1-1	-	few	CASSLGQGAKAFF	TGTGCCAGCAGCTTAGGACAGGGCGCTAAGGCTTTCTTT
16	TRBV5-4	TRBJ2-7	TRBD2	-	CASSLGAGGTSYEQYF	TGTGCCAGCAGCTTAGGAGCGGGAGGGACTAGCTACGAGCAGTACTTC
14	TRBV9	TRBJ1-1	-	-	CASREGSMNTEAFF	TGTGCCAGCAGGGAGGGGAGTATGAACACTGAAGCTTTCTTT
14	TRBV5-1	TRBJ2-5	TRBD1	-	CASSFGTGLSSGYF	TGCGCCAGCAGCTTCGGGACAGGGCTTTCAAGCGGGTACTTC
11	TRBV27	TRBJ1-1	-	-	CASSFGQTAFF	TGTGCCAGCAGTTTTGGGCAGACAGCTTTCTTT